The 17 T cell receptor beta chains below were found in one sample sequenced in a study of CXCR3-negative and CXCR3-positive naive CD8 T cells. Whole-study results and caveats: Hydrophobicity was higher for TRB CDR3s found in CXCR3-positive naive cells than in CXCR3-negative naive cells.

The authors prepared UMI-labeled TRB cDNA libraries by 5' RACE. From the 5' RACE reads, TCRdb lists one entry per CDR3 protein and no DNA. This sample carries around 160,000 distinct CDR3 sequences, with around 0.3% going to the ten biggest clones. These receptors' targets are unknown. Sequencing was carried out using naive CXCR3+ CD8+ T cells from blood. Subset defined: CD45RO-CCR7+CD27+CD95- naive CD8+ T cells expressing CXCR3 (TNR3+). The source of these receptors is a human donor in good health. Some clones in this sample may be carry-over from other donors' samples.

CDR3 region: CASSQPGGSEQFF. This chain connects TRBV7-9 to TRBJ2-1; absent DNA, TCRdb's TRBD1 call cannot be checked. Germline assignment: CDR1 SEHNR and CDR2 FQNEAQ (reference sequence). This CDR3 is built from 13 residues.

The genes are TRBV20-1 and TRBJ2-7; TCRdb selects TRBD1, and the lack of DNA leaves this call unchecked. This CDR3 has 14 amino acids. Germline CDR1 DFQATT, CDR2 SNEGSKA (reference sequence). This CDR3 reads CSANPGTGGDEQYF.

This chain connects TRBV9 to TRBJ1-1. The length of the CDR3 is 13 residues. Germline CDR1 is SGDLS and CDR2 is YYNGEE. This chain's CDR3 is CASSVAGNTEAFF.

The chain combines TRBV4-3 with TRBJ1-5. Germline CDR1 is LGHNA and CDR2 is YSLEER. The CDR3 extends over 15 amino acids. CDR3 protein: CASSQGWGGNQPQHF.

The genes are TRBV7-9 and TRBJ2-1; TCRdb's assignment of TRBD1 cannot be checked, as there is no DNA. Germline CDR1 and CDR2: SEHNR and FQNEAQ (reference sequence). The CDR3 runs to 16 residues. CDR3 loop: CASSLAPTGRHNEQFF.

The rearrangement links TRBV24-1 to TRBJ2-1; the D gene TCRdb calls, TRBD1, cannot be checked with no DNA. From germline, CDR1 is KGHDR and CDR2 SFDVKD. This CDR3 is built from 17 residues. CDR3 sequence: CATSDLIGGSSYNEQFF.

This rearrangement joins TRBV7-9 to TRBJ2-7; lacking DNA, the TRBD1 call made by TCRdb goes unchecked. Germline CDR1 SEHNR, CDR2 FQNEAQ (reference sequence). The CDR3 sequence is 15 residues long. The CDR3 sequence: CASSPPSGRAYEQYF. Based on the CDR3 plus reference TRBV7-9 and TRBJ2-7, the full variable domain is DTGVSQNPRHKITKRGQNVTFRCDPISEHNRLYWYRQTLGQGPEFLTYFQNEAQLEKSRLLSDRFSAERPKGSFSTLEIQRTEQGDSAMYLCASSPPSGRAYEQYFGPGTRLTVT.

The chain couples TRBV29-1 to TRBJ1-2; TCRdb indicates TRBD1, and absent DNA this call remains unverified. This CDR3 is built from 14 residues. Germline V gene lookup returns CDR1 SQVTM and CDR2 ANQGSEA. CDR3: CSVEGQGKNYGYTF.

This chain connects TRBV29-1 to TRBJ2-1; the D call from TCRdb, TRBD2, cannot be confirmed without DNA. CDR1 is SQVTM and CDR2 is ANQGSEA in the germline V gene. The CDR3 runs 15 residues. The CDR3: CSVEVLAGGPNEQFF.

The CDR3 loop reads CASSDDSQETQYF. This sequence joins TRBV7-8 and TRBJ2-5; without DNA, the TCRdb call of TRBD1 cannot be checked. The CDR3 loop spans 13 amino acids. Per germline, CDR1 SGHVS and CDR2 FQNEAQ.

The chain links TRBV7-9 to TRBJ2-1; TCRdb returns TRBD1, unconfirmable since there is no DNA. The CDR3 sequence is 18 residues long. The germline CDR1 and CDR2 sequences are SEHNR and FQNEAQ (reference sequence). CDR3 sequence reads: CASSPAVLGQGSYNEQFF.

The CDR3 sequence: CASSQGLEPRGRPYNEQFF. The genes are TRBV4-3 and TRBJ2-1; TCRdb reports TRBD2, a call that lacks DNA to check it against. This CDR3 comprises 19 residues. Germline V gene lookup returns CDR1 LGHNA and CDR2 YSLEER.

V and J are TRBV12-3 or TRBV12-4 and TRBJ2-5; TCRdb's D call, TRBD1, is unchecked because there is no DNA. CDR3 length equals 14 residues. The CDR3 sequence: CASSLMQGAETQYF.

This CDR3 is CASSFWDRSNQPQHF. The V and J genes are TRBV5-5 and TRBJ1-5; the D call of TRBD1 rests on TCRdb alone, since no DNA is present to check it. The germline V gene has CDR1 SGHKS and CDR2 YYEKEE (reference sequence). This CDR3 comprises 15 residues.

The genes are TRBV7-3 and TRBJ2-2. There are 14 residues in the CDR3. CDR1 SGHTA and CDR2 FQGTGA come from the germline V gene. This CDR3 reads CASSSLPNTGELFF.

This rearrangement joins TRBV28 to TRBJ2-7; the D gene TCRdb calls, TRBD1, cannot be checked with no DNA. The CDR3 extends over 16 amino acids. In germline, CDR1 is MDHEN, CDR2 SYDVKM. The CDR3 sequence: CASSLFRTGGPYEQYF.

This sequence joins TRBV29-1 and TRBJ2-7; without DNA, the TCRdb call of TRBD1 cannot be checked. The CDR3 covers 15 residues. From germline, CDR1 is SQVTM and CDR2 ANQGSEA. This CDR3 is CSVVGLTGDVYEQYF.